This entry describes one TCR beta chain. The sample belongs to a study of blood T cell repertoires in COVID-19. Germline CDR1 and CDR2: MNHEY and SMNVEV (reference sequence). V lost 0 bases to trimming and J lost 2 bases, with 5 bases between them. The CDR3 spans 15 residues. Libraries were prepared by immunoSEQ multiplex PCR; TCRdb keeps only in-frame clonotypes and omits some of them. In the table there are about 410,000 clones, 75% to 90% of which are singletons. The V gene is TRBV27, the J gene TRBJ2-6; D not resolved. The receptor was isolated from a middle-aged woman with COVID-19, enrolled during active disease. The material sequenced was peripheral blood. In DNA, the CDR3 is TGTGCCAGCAGTTTATCGATAGCTGGGGCCAACGTCCTGACTTTC. It yields the protein CASSLSIAGANVLTF.